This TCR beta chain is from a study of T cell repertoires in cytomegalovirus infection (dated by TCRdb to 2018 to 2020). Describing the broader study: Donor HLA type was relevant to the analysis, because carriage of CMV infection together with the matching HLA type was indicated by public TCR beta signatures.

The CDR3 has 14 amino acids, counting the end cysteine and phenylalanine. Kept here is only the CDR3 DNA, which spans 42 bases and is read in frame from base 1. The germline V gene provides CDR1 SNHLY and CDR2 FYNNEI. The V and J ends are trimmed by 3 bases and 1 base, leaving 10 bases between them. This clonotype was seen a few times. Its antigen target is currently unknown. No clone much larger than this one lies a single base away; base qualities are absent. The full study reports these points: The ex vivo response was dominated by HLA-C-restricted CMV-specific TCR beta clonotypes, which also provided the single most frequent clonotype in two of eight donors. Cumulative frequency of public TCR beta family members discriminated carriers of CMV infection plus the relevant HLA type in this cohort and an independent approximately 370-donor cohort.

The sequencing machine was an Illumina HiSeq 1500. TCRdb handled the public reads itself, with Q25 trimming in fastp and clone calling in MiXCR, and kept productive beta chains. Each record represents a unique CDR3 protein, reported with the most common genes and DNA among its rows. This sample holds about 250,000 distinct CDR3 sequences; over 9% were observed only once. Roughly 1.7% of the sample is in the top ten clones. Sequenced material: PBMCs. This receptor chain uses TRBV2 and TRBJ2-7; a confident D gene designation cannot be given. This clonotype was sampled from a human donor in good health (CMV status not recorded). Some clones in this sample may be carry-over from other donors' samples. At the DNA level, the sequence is TGTGCCAGCAGTGACGGTGTGGAGTCCTACGAGCAGTACTTC. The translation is CASSDGVESYEQYF.